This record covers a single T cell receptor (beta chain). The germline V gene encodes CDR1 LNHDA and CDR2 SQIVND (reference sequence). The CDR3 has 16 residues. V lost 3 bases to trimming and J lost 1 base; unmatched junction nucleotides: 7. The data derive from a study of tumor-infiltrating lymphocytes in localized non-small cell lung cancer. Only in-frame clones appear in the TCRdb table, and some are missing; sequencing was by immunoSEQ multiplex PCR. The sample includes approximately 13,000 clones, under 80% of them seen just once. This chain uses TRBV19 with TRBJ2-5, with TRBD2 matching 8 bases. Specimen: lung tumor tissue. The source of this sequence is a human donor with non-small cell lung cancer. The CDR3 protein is CASSISASGFQETQYF. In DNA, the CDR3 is TGTGCCAGTAGTATTAGCGCTAGCGGGTTCCAAGAGACCCAGTACTTC.